Listed below are T cell receptor beta chains from one sample, sequenced in a study of blood T cell repertoires in COVID-19. Sequenced by immunoSEQ multiplex PCR; TCRdb stores in-frame clones only, minus some. Of 90,000 or so clones listed, over 70% are singletons. The sample comprised peripheral blood. The source of these receptors is a man older than 75 with acute or convalescent COVID-19. CDR3s include the opening cysteine and the closing phenylalanine or tryptophan. D genes are given only for firm matches. A row's size may be missing; if present it is once, few, many or a size class.

d_call j_call v_call clone_size cdr3_aa cdr3_nt
- TRBJ1-1 TRBV4-1 - CASSRQVNTEAFF TGCGCCAGCAGTCGACAGGTGAACACTGAAGCTTTCTTT
- TRBJ2-1 TRBV11-2 - CASSPRPGYNEQFF TGTGCCAGCAGCCCTCGACCAGGCTACAATGAGCAGTTCTTC
TRBD1 TRBJ1-2 TRBV27 - CASSRGQGYGYTF TGTGCCAGCAGCAGAGGACAGGGCTATGGCTACACCTTC
- TRBJ1-5 TRBV2 - CASSPQGSSNQPQHF TGTGCCAGCAGTCCCCAGGGATCGAGCAATCAGCCCCAGCATTTT
- TRBJ2-1 TRBV27 - CASSLQGSSYNEQFF TGTGCCAGCAGCCTTCAGGGGAGCTCCTACAATGAGCAGTTCTTC
- TRBJ1-3 TRBV18 - CASSTTGNSPSGNTIYF TGTGCCAGCTCAACAACAGGGAATAGTCCCTCTGGAAACACCATATATTTT
TRBD2 TRBJ2-2 TRBV4-2 - CASSQDQQAGAERELFF TGTGCCAGCAGCCAAGATCAGCAAGCGGGGGCCGAGCGGGAGCTGTTTTTT
- TRBJ2-1 TRBV10-3 - CAIRYTEASSYNEQFF TGTGCCATCAGGTATACGGAGGCCAGCTCCTACAATGAGCAGTTCTTC
TRBD1 TRBJ1-2 TRBV7-9 - CASSLGPTGKDYGYTF TGTGCCAGCAGCTTAGGTCCGACAGGGAAGGACTATGGCTACACCTTC
TRBD2 TRBJ2-5 TRBV7-9 once CASSLTIAGGQETQYF TGTGCCAGCAGCTTAACTATAGCGGGAGGTCAAGAGACCCAGTACTTC
- TRBJ1-6 TRBV3-1/TRBV3-2 - CASAIGGANSPLHF TGTGCCAGCGCCATTGGCGGGGCGAATTCACCCCTCCACTTT
- TRBJ2-7 TRBV6-1 - CASSEAGGQYEQYF TGTGCCAGCAGTGAAGCAGGCGGACAGTACGAGCAGTACTTC
- TRBJ1-5 TRBV6-6 - CASSRWGGPPDQPQHF TGTGCCAGCAGCCGTTGGGGGGGACCCCCGGATCAGCCCCAGCATTTT
TRBD2 TRBJ2-1 TRBV7-3 once CASSSGLAGPNEQFF TGTGCCAGCAGTTCGGGACTAGCGGGGCCAAATGAGCAGTTCTTC
- TRBJ1-2 TRBV7-2 - CASSFQGSYGYTF TGTGCCAGCAGCTTTCAGGGTAGTTATGGCTACACCTTC
TRBD2 TRBJ2-5 TRBV2 few CASSVTSGRVKEETQYF TGTGCCAGCAGTGTAACTAGCGGGAGGGTGAAGGAAGAGACCCAGTACTTC
TRBD1 TRBJ1-1 TRBV18 - CASSPITGATEAFF TGTGCCAGCTCACCAATTACAGGGGCAACTGAAGCTTTCTTT